These T cell receptor beta chains were read from a single sample in a study of T cell changes during pregnancy in multiple sclerosis. Using immunoSEQ multiplex PCR, the repertoire was profiled, and TCRdb retains in-frame clones only, with some absent. Of under 95,000 clones listed, around 91% are singletons. Specimen: peripheral blood, collected after pregnancy. All receptors derive from a female donor in good health, enrolled as a control in a pregnancy study. The CDR3 runs from the conserved cysteine through the conserved F or W. Each record gives: clone size, D gene, V gene, J gene, CDR3 protein, CDR3 DNA. D genes are given only for firm matches. Size is stated for part of the rows, as once, few or many counts, or as a class when the clone is expanded.

size: once; D: TRBD2; V: TRBV7-7; J: TRBJ2-3; CDR3: CASSLNSGDTDTQYF; DNA: TGTGCTAGCAGCTTGAACAGCGGGGACACAGATACGCAGTATTTT
size: NA; D: TRBD1; V: TRBV7-2; J: TRBJ1-4; CDR3: CASGQGGLDEKLFF; DNA: TGTGCCAGCGGGCAGGGGGGCCTGGATGAAAAACTGTTTTTT
size: NA; D: NA; V: TRBV19; J: TRBJ2-7; CDR3: CASSDDLATAYEQYF; DNA: TGTGCCAGTAGCGACGATTTAGCCACTGCCTACGAGCAGTACTTC
size: NA; D: NA; V: TRBV11-2; J: TRBJ1-1; CDR3: CASSLGPGPADTEAFF; DNA: TGTGCCAGCAGCTTAGGCCCAGGGCCTGCGGACACTGAAGCTTTCTTT
size: NA; D: NA; V: TRBV5-4; J: TRBJ2-1; CDR3: CASSPGISSYNEQFF; DNA: TGTGCCAGCAGCCCAGGGATTAGCTCCTACAATGAGCAGTTCTTC
size: NA; D: TRBD2; V: TRBV7-8; J: TRBJ2-3; CDR3: CASSMPTSGGDGSQYF; DNA: TGTGCCAGCAGCATGCCGACTAGCGGGGGGGATGGTTCGCAGTATTTT
size: once; D: TRBD1; V: TRBV7-9; J: TRBJ2-1; CDR3: CASSLGTGEYNEQFF; DNA: TGTGCCAGCAGCTTGGGGACAGGGGAATACAATGAGCAGTTCTTC
size: NA; D: TRBD1; V: TRBV10-3; J: TRBJ2-7; CDR3: CAIRSTGKDSYEQYF; DNA: TGTGCCATCAGGTCGACAGGGAAAGACTCCTACGAGCAGTACTTC
size: NA; D: TRBD2; V: TRBV9; J: TRBJ2-2; CDR3: CASSVSGGAGTGELFF; DNA: TGTGCCAGCAGCGTAAGCGGGGGGGCCGGGACCGGGGAGCTGTTTTTT
size: few; D: NA; V: TRBV5-4; J: TRBJ1-1; CDR3: CASSQSIGEAFF; DNA: TGTGCCAGCAGCCAATCGATTGGCGAAGCTTTCTTT
size: once; D: TRBD1; V: TRBV5-6; J: TRBJ1-2; CDR3: CASSAGTGAGYTF; DNA: TGTGCCAGCAGCGCCGGGACAGGGGCTGGCTACACCTTC
size: few; D: TRBD1; V: TRBV4-2; J: TRBJ1-2; CDR3: CASSQKRGGGYTF; DNA: TGTGCCAGCAGCCAAAAGCGAGGGGGCGGCTACACCTTC
size: NA; D: NA; V: TRBV6-4; J: TRBJ1-6; CDR3: CASSDSGNTLHF; DNA: TGTGCCAGCAGTGACTCCGGGAATACCCTCCACTTT
size: NA; D: NA; V: TRBV20-1; J: TRBJ2-5; CDR3: CSGQKGGPQYF; DNA: TGCAGTGGTCAGAAGGGGGGGCCCCAGTACTTC
size: NA; D: NA; V: TRBV2; J: TRBJ1-5; CDR3: CASRGAQTFSNQPQHF; DNA: TGTGCCAGCAGGGGGGCCCAGACCTTTAGCAATCAGCCCCAGCATTTT
size: NA; D: TRBD1; V: TRBV11-1; J: TRBJ1-1; CDR3: CASYDRGATEAFF; DNA: TGTGCCAGTTATGACAGGGGGGCCACTGAAGCTTTCTTT
size: once; D: NA; V: TRBV5-4; J: TRBJ2-5; CDR3: CASSFRSERETQYF; DNA: TGTGCCAGCAGCTTTCGCTCGGAGCGGGAGACCCAGTACTTC
size: NA; D: NA; V: TRBV29-1; J: TRBJ1-1; CDR3: CSVEDRGAEGRTEAFF; DNA: TGCAGCGTTGAAGATCGGGGGGCGGAGGGGAGAACCGAAGCTTTCTTT
size: NA; D: NA; V: TRBV7-2; J: TRBJ2-2; CDR3: CASRLTGTGELFF; DNA: TGTGCCAGCAGACTCACAGGGACCGGGGAGCTGTTTTTT
size: NA; D: NA; V: TRBV28; J: TRBJ1-2; CDR3: CASKGRPGRAQDGYTF; DNA: TGTGCCAGCAAGGGGCGTCCGGGTAGGGCCCAAGATGGCTACACCTTC
size: NA; D: NA; V: TRBV28; J: TRBJ2-2; CDR3: CASSFYDRELFF; DNA: TGTGCCAGCAGTTTTTATGACAGGGAGCTGTTTTTT
size: NA; D: TRBD2; V: TRBV30; J: TRBJ2-3; CDR3: CAWSVPTGGQDTQYF; DNA: TGTGCCTGGAGTGTACCCACGGGGGGGCAAGATACGCAGTATTTT
size: NA; D: NA; V: TRBV6-5; J: TRBJ1-2; CDR3: CASSYGGANGYTF; DNA: TGTGCCAGCAGTTACGGGGGGGCCAATGGCTACACCTTC
size: NA; D: NA; V: TRBV10-3; J: TRBJ1-3; CDR3: CAIMEQVPFGFAGNTIYF; DNA: TGTGCCATCATGGAACAGGTGCCTTTTGGGTTCGCTGGAAACACCATATATTTT
size: NA; D: TRBD1; V: TRBV15; J: TRBJ2-7; CDR3: CATSRVRDRGANEQYF; DNA: TGTGCCACCAGCAGAGTCCGGGACAGGGGTGCCAACGAGCAGTACTTC
size: NA; D: NA; V: TRBV5-1; J: TRBJ1-1; CDR3: CASSLAGRAFF; DNA: TGCGCCAGCAGCTTGGCGGGTCGGGCTTTCTTT
size: NA; D: TRBD2; V: TRBV6-5; J: TRBJ2-1; CDR3: CASTERGVYNEQFF; DNA: TGTGCCAGCACTGAGCGGGGGGTCTACAATGAGCAGTTCTTC
size: NA; D: TRBD2; V: TRBV9; J: TRBJ2-5; CDR3: CASSVAQSGGLETQYF; DNA: TGTGCCAGCAGCGTAGCCCAAAGCGGGGGTCTCGAGACCCAGTACTTC
size: NA; D: NA; V: TRBV25-1; J: TRBJ1-2; CDR3: CASSEGSWGKYGYTF; DNA: TGTGCCAGCAGTGAGGGTAGCTGGGGCAAATATGGCTACACCTTC
size: NA; D: TRBD1; V: TRBV19; J: TRBJ1-5; CDR3: CASSIDLFGPGQEHF; DNA: TGTGCCAGTAGTATAGATCTATTCGGACCGGGACAGGAGCATTTT
size: NA; D: NA; V: TRBV19; J: TRBJ2-4; CDR3: CASRGRDGTKNIQYF; DNA: TGTGCCAGTAGGGGCAGGGATGGTACCAAAAACATTCAGTACTTC
size: NA; D: TRBD1; V: TRBV6-5; J: TRBJ1-5; CDR3: CASRMTGGSNQPQHF; DNA: TGTGCCAGCAGGATGACAGGGGGAAGCAATCAGCCCCAGCATTTT
size: NA; D: NA; V: TRBV19; J: TRBJ1-5; CDR3: CASSMAVYSNQPQHF; DNA: TGTGCCAGTAGTATGGCGGTTTATAGCAATCAGCCCCAGCATTTT